One and the same sample provided the 10 T cell receptor beta chains below, sequenced in a study of regulatory T cells in long-lasting Graves disease. TCR beta libraries were built with iRepertoire HTBI primers and Arm-PCR of CDR3 regions. TCRdb re-analysed the multiplex PCR reads in MiXCR, keeping a single row per CDR3 protein. The table records about 220,000 distinct CDR3 sequences, roughly 18% of them present only once. Noted time point: newly diagnosed GD, antithyroid drugs for less than 3 months. PBMC-extracted RNA yielded the TCR library. The sequences come from peripheral blood mononuclear cells (PBMCs), collected at new diagnosis, from a patient treated with antithyroid drugs. These receptors were collected from a female donor with Graves disease.

This clonotype occurred many times. The chain recombines TRBV7-2 with TRBJ2-3; D gene uncertain. CDR3 length: 13 residues. Germline V lookup: CDR1 SGHTA, CDR2 FQGNSA. V was pared by 1 base and J by 2 bases, with 4 bases between. In DNA, the CDR3 is TGTGCCAGCAGCTTAGTTTACACAGATACGCAGTATTTT. Protein product: CASSLVYTDTQYF.

This clonotype was seen repeatedly, ten times or more. This sequence joins TRBV7-2 and TRBJ2-7, with D perhaps given as TRBD1 or TRBD2 (6 bases each). The CDR3 consists of 14 residues. V was pared by 4 bases and J by 5 bases, with 15 bases between. Germline-derived CDR1 and CDR2 are SGHTA and FQGNSA. The CDR3 nucleotides are TGTGCCAGCAGCTGGGCGGGACAAAGGAACGAGCAGTACTTC. This gives the protein CASSWAGQRNEQYF.

This clonotype was detected many times. The chain couples TRBV19 to TRBJ2-7, with 9 bases fitting TRBD1. The CDR3 is 14 residues long. Germline V gives CDR1 LNHDA, CDR2 SQIVND (reference sequence). Trimming took 4 bases from V and 4 from J; bases not matched to a gene: 5. For the CDR3, the DNA is TGTGCCAGTAGTAGGGACAGGGAGACATACGAGCAGTACTTC. Translation: CASSRDRETYEQYF. The full variable domain, with the rest looked up from reference TRBV19 and TRBJ2-7, is DGGITQSPKYLFRKEGQNVTLSCEQNLNHDAMYWYRQDPGQGLRLIYYSQIVNDFQKGDIAEGYSVSREKKESFPLTVTSAQKNPTAFYLCASSRDRETYEQYFGPGTRLTVT.

This clonotype was counted many times. V is TRBV7-2 and J is TRBJ1-2; 7 nucleotides match TRBD1. With V trimmed by 5 bases and J by 2 bases, 11 bases remained unmatched. CDR3 size: 16 residues. Germline V gene data show CDR1 as SGHTA and CDR2 as FQGNSA. CDR3 sequence: CASSPDGTAFNYGYTF. CDR3 in DNA: TGTGCCAGCAGCCCCGATGGGACAGCTTTCAACTATGGCTACACCTTC.

With regard to this clonotype: One base separates it from a far larger clone, so it is likely a read error. The chain couples TRBV27 to TRBJ2-7, with D maybe TRBD1 (6 bases). Germline V gives CDR1 MNHEY, CDR2 SMNVEV (reference sequence). V lost 7 bases, J lost 7 bases, and 14 bases lay in between. The CDR3 loop spans 12 amino acids. As DNA, the CDR3 is TGTGCCAGCACAGGGGCGTACAATGAGCAGTACTTC. This gives the protein CASTGAYNEQYF.

This clonotype was seen many times. The chain is built from TRBV11-3 and TRBJ2-3; D possibly corresponds to TRBD2 (6 bases). Deletions cut 2 bases from V and 0 bases from J, with 6 bases between. The germline CDR1 and CDR2 sequences are SGHNT and YENEEA. CDR3 length: 14 residues. The CDR3 nucleotides read TGTGCCAGCAGCTTACTAGCGAGCACAGATACGCAGTATTTT. It codes for CASSLLASTDTQYF.

This clonotype was recorded many times. CDR3 amino acids: CATSRQGSTEAFF. DNA of the CDR3: TGTGCCACCAGCAGACAGGGGAGCACTGAAGCTTTCTTT. The rearrangement links TRBV15 to TRBJ1-1; TRBD1 is a possible D gene (6 bases). The CDR3 is 13 residues long. CDR1 LNHNV and CDR2 YYDKDF come from the germline V gene (reference sequence). Trimming took off 2 bases at V and 4 bases at J, with 8 bases between the two ends.

This clonotype has ten or more counts. The V and J genes are TRBV12-3 or TRBV12-4 and TRBJ2-1, with 7 bases aligning to TRBD2. The CDR3 extends over 15 amino acids. With V trimmed by 6 bases and J by 6 bases, 11 bases remained unmatched. The CDR3 nucleotides read TGTGCCAGCAGCCCCTGGGGCGGGAGCGGCAATGAGCAGTTCTTC. Protein product: CASSPWGGSGNEQFF.

This clonotype came up many times. This chain uses TRBV12-3 or TRBV12-4 with TRBJ2-6; D is unclear. V was cut by 4 bases and J by 4 bases, with 17 bases left in between. This CDR3 has 17 amino acids. The CDR3 region is CASSWVGLGSGANVLTF. The CDR3 DNA reads as TGTGCCAGCAGTTGGGTAGGATTGGGATCAGGGGCCAACGTCCTGACTTTC.

The rearrangement uses TRBV6-2 or TRBV6-3 and TRBJ2-1; D gene unclear. Germline CDR1 MNHEY, CDR2 SVGEGT. The CDR3 sequence is 10 residues long. V shed 4 bases and J shed 11 bases, with 6 bases lying between them. This chain's CDR3 is CASSFKQQFF. The CDR3 bases are TGTGCCAGCAGTTTCAAACAGCAGTTCTTC.